This TCR beta chain was retrieved from a study of cytomegalovirus exposure and HLA in healthy donors. Study-wide context: Genetic ancestry analysis placed more than 80% of the 398 donors that were genotyped in the Caucasian-associated cluster. General observations from the study: V segments that were indistinguishable, TRBV6-2 and TRBV6-3 among them, were omitted from analysis. When the data were analyzed later, several of the most significant clusters appeared to be linked to common viral pathogens.

The PCR employed 60 Vbeta primers together with 13 Jbeta primers. Some clones are missing from TCRdb's copy, which holds only in-frame ones; the method was immunoSEQ multiplex PCR. The sample records more than 100,000 clones, about 80% being singletons. Concerning this clone itself: The antigen is unknown.

Germline-derived CDR1 and CDR2 are GTSNPN and SVGIG (reference sequence). This CDR3 has 15 residues. V dropped 5 bases and J dropped 4; count of bases not matched to a gene: 11. Sequenced: PBMCs. The V call is TRBV30, the J call TRBJ1-5; 7 bases agree with TRBD1. The source of this sequence is a man in his forties in good health and CMV-seronegative. As DNA, the CDR3 is TGTGCCTGGGCGGGCGGACAGGCATTTAATCAGCCCCAGCATTTT. This encodes CAWAGGQAFNQPQHF.